This TCR beta chain emerged from a study of blood T cell repertoires in COVID-19. The table came from immunoSEQ multiplex PCR; TCRdb's copy has only in-frame clones and leaves some out. The data show about 100,000 clones, about 83% seen once. This CDR3 has 15 amino acids. Germline V gene lookup returns CDR1 SEHNR and CDR2 FQNEAQ (reference sequence). V lost 0 bases and J lost 6, with 15 bases in between. The source of this sequence is a human donor in a cohort sampled during active COVID-19. Specimen: peripheral blood. The V and J genes are TRBV7-9 and TRBJ2-7, with D maybe TRBD2 (5 bases). The CDR3 protein is CASSLAITVGSEQYF. CDR3 nucleotides: TGTGCCAGCAGCTTAGCGATAACTGTAGGGAGCGAGCAGTACTTC. Full variable domain (outside the CDR3, taken from reference TRBV7-9 and TRBJ2-7): DTGVSQNPRHKITKRGQNVTFRCDPISEHNRLYWYRQTLGQGPEFLTYFQNEAQLEKSRLLSDRFSAERPKGSFSTLEIQRTEQGDSAMYLCASSLAITVGSEQYFGPGTRLTVT.